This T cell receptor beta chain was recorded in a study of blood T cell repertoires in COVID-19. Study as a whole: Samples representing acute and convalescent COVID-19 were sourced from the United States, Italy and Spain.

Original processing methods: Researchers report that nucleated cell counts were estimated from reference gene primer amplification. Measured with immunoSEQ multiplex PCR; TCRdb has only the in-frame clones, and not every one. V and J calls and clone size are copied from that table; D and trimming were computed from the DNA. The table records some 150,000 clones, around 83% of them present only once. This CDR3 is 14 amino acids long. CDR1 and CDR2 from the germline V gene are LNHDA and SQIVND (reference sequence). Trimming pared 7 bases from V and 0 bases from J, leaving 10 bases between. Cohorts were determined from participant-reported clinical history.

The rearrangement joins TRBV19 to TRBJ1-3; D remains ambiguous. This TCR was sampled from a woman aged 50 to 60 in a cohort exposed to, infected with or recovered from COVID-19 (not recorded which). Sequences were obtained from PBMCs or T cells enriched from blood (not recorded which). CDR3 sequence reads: CASTPERSGNTIYF. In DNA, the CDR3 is TGTGCCAGTACCCCAGAGCGCTCTGGAAACACCATATATTTT.